A selection of T cell receptor beta chains follows, all from one sample in a study of cytomegalovirus exposure and HLA in healthy donors. This table comes from immunoSEQ multiplex PCR, and its TCRdb copy is limited to in-frame clones, with some not included. The table shows about 110,000 clones, with 79% occurring only once. The sequenced sample was PBMCs. Every receptor here comes from a man aged 25 to 40 in good health and CMV-seropositive. Both conserved end residues are part of each CDR3. A D gene is named only where the DNA matches it firmly. The size of a clone is reported for some rows only, either as once, few or many, or as a class for expanded clones.

TRBD1,TRBV11-3,TRBJ1-2,NA,CASNSPEGQGARYGYTF
NA,TRBV5-1,TRBJ2-3,NA,CASSPEGRGSPLSDTQYF
NA,TRBV23-1,TRBJ1-5,NA,CASSQWGEGLRNQPQHF
NA,TRBV7-2,TRBJ1-2,NA,CASSLTHEGGGYTF
TRBD1,TRBV19,TRBJ1-2,NA,CASSPGTVYGYTF
NA,TRBV2,TRBJ2-2,NA,CASSVSGLDTGELFF
TRBD2,TRBV9,NA,NA,CASSALGTSGGASEQYF
TRBD1,TRBV6-5,TRBJ1-6,few,CASAPGQGSGSPLHF
NA,TRBV25-1,TRBJ1-5,NA,CASSESGNQPQHF
NA,TRBV27,TRBJ2-7,NA,CASSLLGSGAYEQYF
NA,TRBV12-5,TRBJ2-7,NA,CASGFTAAVEQYF
TRBD1,TRBV14,TRBJ1-4,NA,CASSHRTGGAEKLFF
TRBD2,TRBV19,TRBJ2-1,NA,CASSMGLAGGYEQFF
NA,TRBV7-9,TRBJ1-5,NA,CASSGGARQPQHF
NA,TRBV29-1,TRBJ2-3,once,CSVLDYTDTQYF
NA,TRBV29-1,TRBJ2-7,NA,CSVEEAWARGRSEQYF
NA,TRBV9,TRBJ2-7,NA,CASSVGDNYEQYF
TRBD2,TRBV2,TRBJ2-3,NA,CASSGGGAGLHRYAQYF
TRBD2,TRBV6-1,TRBJ2-7,NA,CASSGTSGGYEQYF
NA,TRBV6-5,TRBJ1-2,once,CASSVGLSYGYTF
NA,TRBV5-1,TRBJ2-2,NA,CASSLLQGNTGELFF
NA,TRBV7-3,TRBJ2-1,NA,CASSPRMDLVYAEQFF
TRBD2,TRBV7-9,TRBJ2-5,NA,CASRGTSSETQYF
NA,TRBV4-2,TRBJ2-7,NA,CASSLQGQTSYEQYF
NA,TRBV9,TRBJ2-5,NA,CASSVAGGETQYF
TRBD1,TRBV5-1,TRBJ1-1,NA,CASRATGGAYPEAFF
NA,TRBV9,TRBJ2-1,NA,CASSPRPYREQFF
NA,TRBV6-6,TRBJ2-7,NA,CASMEDNYSYEQYF
NA,TRBV5-6,TRBJ2-1,NA,CASQWVGTNHEQFF
NA,TRBV21-1,TRBJ1-2,NA,CASSKAPGQGTYGYTF
TRBD1,TRBV30,TRBJ1-2,NA,CAWIPGTGGPMVYGYTF
TRBD1,TRBV4-1,TRBJ1-1,few,CASSQLDRAHGGTEAFF
NA,TRBV6-5,TRBJ1-2,once,CAIGEAGTYGYTF
TRBD2,TRBV7-2,TRBJ2-2,NA,CASRVSGGAAGELFF
NA,TRBV18,TRBJ2-1,NA,CASSPLGASESNEQFF
NA,TRBV10-2,TRBJ2-7,NA,CASNGQESYEQYF
NA,TRBV7-6,TRBJ2-2,NA,CASSLVLATNTGELFF
NA,TRBV9,TRBJ2-2,NA,CASSVGVTGELFF
TRBD1,TRBV19,TRBJ1-4,NA,CASSDTGTGAEKLFF
NA,TRBV2,TRBJ2-6,once,CASSVDGNSGANVLTF